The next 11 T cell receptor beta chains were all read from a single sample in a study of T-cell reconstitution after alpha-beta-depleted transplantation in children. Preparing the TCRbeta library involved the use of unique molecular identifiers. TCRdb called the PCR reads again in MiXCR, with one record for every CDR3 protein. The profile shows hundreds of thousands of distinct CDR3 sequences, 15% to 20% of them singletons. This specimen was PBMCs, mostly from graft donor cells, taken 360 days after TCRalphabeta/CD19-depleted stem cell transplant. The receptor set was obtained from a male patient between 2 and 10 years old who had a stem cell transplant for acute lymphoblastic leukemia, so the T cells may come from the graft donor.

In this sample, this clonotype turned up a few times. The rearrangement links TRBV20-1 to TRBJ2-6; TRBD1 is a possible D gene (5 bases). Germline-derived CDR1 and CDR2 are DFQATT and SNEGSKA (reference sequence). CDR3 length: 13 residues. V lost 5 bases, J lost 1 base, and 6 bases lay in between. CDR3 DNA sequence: TGCAGTGCTCCAGGGTCTGGGGCCAACGTCCTGACTTTC. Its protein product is CSAPGSGANVLTF.

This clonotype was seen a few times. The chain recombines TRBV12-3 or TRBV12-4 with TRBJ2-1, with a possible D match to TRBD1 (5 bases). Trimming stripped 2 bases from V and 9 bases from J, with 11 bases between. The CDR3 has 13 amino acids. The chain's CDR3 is CASSLQGLGEQFF. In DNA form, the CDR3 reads TGTGCCAGCAGTTTACAGGGATTGGGTGAGCAGTTCTTC.

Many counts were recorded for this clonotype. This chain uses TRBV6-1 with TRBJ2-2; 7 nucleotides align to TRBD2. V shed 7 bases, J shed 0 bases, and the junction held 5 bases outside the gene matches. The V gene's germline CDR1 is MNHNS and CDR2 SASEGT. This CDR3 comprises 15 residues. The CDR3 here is CASTRDYPNTGELFF. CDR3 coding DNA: TGTGCCAGCACCCGGGACTATCCGAACACCGGGGAGCTGTTTTTT.

The CDR3 protein is CASSSLGTGTYEQYF. The CDR3 DNA follows: TGTGCCAGCAGTTCCCTCGGGACTGGGACCTACGAGCAGTACTTC. V and J are TRBV28 and TRBJ2-7; maybe TRBD2 (6 bases). CDR1 MDHEN and CDR2 SYDVKM come from the germline V gene. V was trimmed by 4 bases and J by 2 bases, leaving 15 bases between them. CDR3 length: 15 amino acids.

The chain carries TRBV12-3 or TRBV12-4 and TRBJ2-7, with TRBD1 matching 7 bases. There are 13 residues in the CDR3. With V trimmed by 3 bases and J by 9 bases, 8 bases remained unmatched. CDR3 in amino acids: CASSLGQSTRQYF. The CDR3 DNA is TGTGCCAGCAGTTTGGGACAGTCTACGCGGCAGTACTTC.

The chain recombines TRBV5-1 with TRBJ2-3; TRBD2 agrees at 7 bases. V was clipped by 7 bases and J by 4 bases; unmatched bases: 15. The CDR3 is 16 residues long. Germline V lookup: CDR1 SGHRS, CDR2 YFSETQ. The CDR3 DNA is TGCGCCAGCCGGAGTGCTAGCGGAGAGATCCCAGATACGCAGTATTTT. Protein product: CASRSASGEIPDTQYF.

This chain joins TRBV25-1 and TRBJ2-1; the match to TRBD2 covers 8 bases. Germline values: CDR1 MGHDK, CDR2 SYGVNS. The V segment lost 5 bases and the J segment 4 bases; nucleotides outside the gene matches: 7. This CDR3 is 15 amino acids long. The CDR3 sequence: CASSRGTRGYNEQFF. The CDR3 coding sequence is TGTGCCAGCAGTCGCGGGACTAGGGGGTACAATGAGCAGTTCTTC.

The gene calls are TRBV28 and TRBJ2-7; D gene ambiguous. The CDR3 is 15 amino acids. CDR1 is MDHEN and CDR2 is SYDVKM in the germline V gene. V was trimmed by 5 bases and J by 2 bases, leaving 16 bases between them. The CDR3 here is CASSPISSFAYEQYF. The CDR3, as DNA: TGTGCCAGCAGTCCAATAAGCTCTTTCGCCTACGAGCAGTACTTC.

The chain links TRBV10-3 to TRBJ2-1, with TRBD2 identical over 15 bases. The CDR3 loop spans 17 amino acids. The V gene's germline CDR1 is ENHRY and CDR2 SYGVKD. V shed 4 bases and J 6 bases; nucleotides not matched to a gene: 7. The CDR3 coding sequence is TGTGCCATCAGTGCGGGACTAGCGGGAGGTCGCCGCAATGAGCAGTTCTTC. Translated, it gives CAISAGLAGGRRNEQFF.

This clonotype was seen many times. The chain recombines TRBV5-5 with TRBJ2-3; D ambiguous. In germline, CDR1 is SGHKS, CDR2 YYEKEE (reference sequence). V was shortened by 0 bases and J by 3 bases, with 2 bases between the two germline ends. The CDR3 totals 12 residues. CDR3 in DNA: TGTGCCAGCAGCTTGGAAACAGATACGCAGTATTTT. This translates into CASSLETDTQYF.

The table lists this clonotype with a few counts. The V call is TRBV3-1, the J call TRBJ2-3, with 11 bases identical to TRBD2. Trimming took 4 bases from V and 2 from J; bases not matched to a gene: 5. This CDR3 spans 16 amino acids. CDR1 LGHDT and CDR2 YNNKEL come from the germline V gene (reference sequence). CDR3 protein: CASSLLAGGFTDTQYF. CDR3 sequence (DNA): TGTGCCAGCAGCCTCCTAGCGGGAGGTTTCACAGATACGCAGTATTTT.